Below, one T cell receptor beta chain is given with its context. Its antigen remains undetermined. There are no base qualities to consult, and no much larger clone falls within one base. Using the deep immunoSEQ assay, multiplex PCR amplified TCR CDR3 regions from genomic DNA. Extracted genomic DNA from each cell subset was distributed evenly across all wells of several immunoSEQ 96-well plates, and each plate was treated as a replicate. For sorted subsets, roughly 200 ng genomic DNA, equal to about 30,000 T cell genomes, was loaded into each replicate PCR. The purified libraries were quantified using a Qubit 3.0 fluorometer, sized with a Bioanalyzer 2100, and then quantified again using the KAPA Library Quantification kit. Each immunoSEQ 96-well plate was sequenced on its own single-read 150-cycle Illumina NextSeq 550 flow cell. The published analysis was carried out like this. The immunoSEQ output contained only junctional sequences without quality scores, so filtering could not match that applied to full-length reads. To assign V/J genes and CDR3, sequences were annotated against IMGT germline references using PyIR, a Python wrapper for IgBLAST v1.9. Reads with weak V/J assignments (E-value above 1e-6), missing CDR3, stop codons, out-of-frame junctions, or ambiguous translated residues were removed. A V3J clonotype was defined by an identical inferred V gene, J gene, and CDR3 amino acid sequence. Percentage overlap between repertoires was computed as shared unique clonotypes divided by the size of the smaller repertoire. RTK rarefaction, the Chao1 estimator, and Recon v2.1 estimates of unobserved clonotypes were used to assess repertoire richness. OLGA was used to compute generation probabilities for all TCRbeta clonotypes that the gDNA method yielded from a handful of donors. Imported from immuneACCESS, the table was reduced by TCRdb to in-frame sequences with V and J called. These copies leave out some clones; in studies compared against another copy, an unresolved V gene accounts for under half, and the cause of the remainder is not known. V and J calls and clone size are given by that table; D and trimming were obtained from the DNA. The sample profile shows 2,500,000 or so clones; 80% to 95% of them were found once. Around 0.4% of the sample is held by the ten biggest clonotypes.

This specimen belongs to a study of shared clonotypes between healthy human individuals (dated by TCRdb to 2018 to 2020). About the full investigation: Three men and a couple of women, aged 18 to 49 years, made up the cohort. Different laboratories and diverse techniques were used to prepare libraries and sequence TCR repertoires, to increase sequencing depth and limit assay-specific biases. The study deeply sequenced blood TCR repertoires of about 5 healthy adults to estimate repertoire size and the extent of clonotype sharing between individuals. For each donor, CD4 naive and CD4 memory were each given three plates, CD8 naive was given two plates, and CD8 memory was given one plate. Between about 0.8 and 8.9 billion PBMCs per donor were obtained by leukapheresis.

V was cut back by 4 bases and J by 9 bases, leaving a gap of 10 bases between them. The CDR1 and CDR2 encoded by the germline V gene (reference sequence) are MNHEY and SMNVEV. The CDR3 has 12 amino acids, counting the end cysteine and phenylalanine. Solely the CDR3 DNA is kept, with 36 bases framed from the first base. Paper-wide results and their limitations: Only blood was sampled, and tissue TCR repertoires likely differ from those in blood. Pairwise subsampling indicated that sequencing depth was expected to affect the degree of clonotype sharing among donors. Sharing across a few donors was observed for 4.5% to 6.5% of naive CD4, over 3% of naive CD8, 2.3% of memory CD4, and roughly 0.4% of memory CD8 clonotypes. Naive subsets generally had larger estimated clonotype richness than memory subsets. The genetic and exposure-history diversity represented was limited by the small number of donors. Higher generation probabilities were observed for clonotypes shared by all four sorted-subset donors than for non-shared clonotypes. Incomplete sequencing was indicated by rarefaction of sorted-subset datasets, despite the large sequencing depth.

Donors were healthy HIV-negative adults with no recently reported acute infections or vaccinations. Every donor was a Caucasian adult residing in Nashville, Tennessee, USA. CD4+ T cells were enriched by magnetic negative selection; naive cells were then positively selected on CD45RA, and the negative fraction formed the memory subset. Blood was collected by leukapheresis, and PBMCs were isolated by Ficoll-Histopaque density gradient centrifugation and then cryopreserved in liquid nitrogen vapor phase. Analytical flow cytometry was used to check the purity and quantity of every magnetically sorted T cell population. Genomic DNA was isolated from every sorted fraction and measured by UV absorbance on a Nanodrop 2000c.

Sequenced input: naive CD4+ T cells from PBMCs. The label giving this sample's cell subset or site can be read as: CD45RA+ positively selected. The chain joins TRBV27 to TRBJ2-1; a confident D gene designation cannot be given. This receptor was obtained from a man aged 18 to 35 in good health. Some clones in this sample may be carry-over from other donors' samples. This receptor carries the CDR3 CASSSPFGEQFF. DNA sequence: TGTGCCAGCAGTTCCCCCTTCGGTGAGCAGTTCTTC.